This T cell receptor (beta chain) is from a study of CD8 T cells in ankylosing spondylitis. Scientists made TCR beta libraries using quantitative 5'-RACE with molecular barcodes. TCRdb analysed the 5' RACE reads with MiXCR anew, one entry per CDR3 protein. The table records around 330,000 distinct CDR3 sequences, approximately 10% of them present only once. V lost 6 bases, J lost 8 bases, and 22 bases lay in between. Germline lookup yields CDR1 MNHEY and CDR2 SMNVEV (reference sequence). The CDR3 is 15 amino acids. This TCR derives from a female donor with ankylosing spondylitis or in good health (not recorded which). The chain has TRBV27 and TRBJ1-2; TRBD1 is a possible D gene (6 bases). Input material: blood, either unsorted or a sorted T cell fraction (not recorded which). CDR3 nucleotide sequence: TGTGCCAGCAGCCCCGGCCAGGGGCGACCTCTCGGCTACACCTTC. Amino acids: CASSPGQGRPLGYTF.